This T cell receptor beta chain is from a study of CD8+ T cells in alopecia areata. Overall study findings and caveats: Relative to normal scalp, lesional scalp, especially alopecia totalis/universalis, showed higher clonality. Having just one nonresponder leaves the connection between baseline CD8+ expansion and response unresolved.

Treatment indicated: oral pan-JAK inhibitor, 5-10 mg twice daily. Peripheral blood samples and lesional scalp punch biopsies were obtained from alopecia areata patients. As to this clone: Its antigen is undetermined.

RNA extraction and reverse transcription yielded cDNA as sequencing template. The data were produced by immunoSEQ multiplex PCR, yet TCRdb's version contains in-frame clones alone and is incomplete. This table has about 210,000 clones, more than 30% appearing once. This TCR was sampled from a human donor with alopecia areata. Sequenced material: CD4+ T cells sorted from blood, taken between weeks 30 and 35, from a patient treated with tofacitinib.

For the CDR3, the DNA is TGTGCCAGCAGCTTTTTTGGGTTAGCGGGGACCCAAGAGACCCAGTACTTC. The encoded protein is CASSFFGLAGTQETQYF. This sequence joins TRBV5-6 and TRBJ2-5; 8 bases line up with TRBD2. Germline V gives CDR1 SGHDT, CDR2 YYEEEE. After removal of 2 bases from V and 1 base from J, the junction contained 10 bases not matched to a gene. The CDR3 contains 17 residues. The full variable domain, rest sourced from reference TRBV5-6 and TRBJ2-5, is DAGVTQSPTHLIKTRGQQVTLRCSPKSGHDTVSWYQQALGQGPQFIFQYYEEEERQRGNFPDRFSGHQFPNYSSELNVNALLLGDSALYLCASSFFGLAGTQETQYFGPGTRLLVL.